A single T cell receptor beta chain is shown here with its context. This CDR3 has 11 amino acids. The V end lost 8 bases, the J end lost 2 bases, and 5 bases lay between the germline ends. Per the germline V gene, CDR1 is SNHLY and CDR2 is FYNNEI. The sample belongs to a study of blood T cell repertoires in COVID-19. The table came from immunoSEQ multiplex PCR; TCRdb's copy has only in-frame clones and leaves some out. The repertoire includes approximately 76,000 clones, around 85% of them detected once, and around a sixth sits in the top ten. This chain connects TRBV2 to TRBJ2-3, with D uncertain. Sequenced sample: peripheral blood. The sequence derives from a man aged 80 or over in a cohort sampled during active COVID-19. The DNA for the CDR3 is TGTGCCAGCGGCCCCACAGATACGCAGTATTTT. Protein: CASGPTDTQYF.